A selection of T cell receptor beta chains follows, all from one sample in a study of shared clonotypes between healthy human individuals. The method was immunoSEQ multiplex PCR; TCRdb's version includes in-frame clones alone and lacks a portion of them. The sample includes approximately 1,000,000 clones, 77% of them seen just once. Sequenced input: memory CD4+ T cells from PBMCs. The receptor set was obtained from a man between 18 and 35 years old in good health. Some clones in this sample may be carry-over from other donors' samples. Both conserved end residues are part of each CDR3. The D gene is left open where the match is weak. Rows may omit the clone size; those that give it use once, few, many or a size class.

size	D	J	V	DNA	CDR3
once	TRBD2	TRBJ2-7	TRBV11-2	TGTGCCAGCAGCGGGACTAGCGGGAGTTACGAGCAGTACTTC	CASSGTSGSYEQYF
.	.	TRBJ1-2	TRBV5-1	TGCGCCAGCAGGCAGTGGGAGTCTAACTATGGCTACACCTTC	CASRQWESNYGYTF
.	TRBD1	TRBJ1-4	TRBV19	TGTGCCAGTAGTGACAGGGGGCAGGCAACTAATGAAAAACTGTTTTTT	CASSDRGQATNEKLFF
.	TRBD2	TRBJ2-1	TRBV4-2	TGTGCCAGCAGCCAAGACGGAGCGGGAGGTTTGGGCCAGTTCTTC	CASSQDGAGGLGQFF
.	TRBD1	TRBJ2-7	TRBV4-1	TGCGCCAGCAGCCAACCGTGGGACAGATCCTACGAGCAGTACTTC	CASSQPWDRSYEQYF
.	TRBD1	TRBJ2-3	TRBV11-1	TGTGCCAGCACCGACAGGGGGTACACAGATACGCAGTATTTT	CASTDRGYTDTQYF
many	.	TRBJ1-1	TRBV28	TGTGCCAGCAGTTTAGATGTGGGGATCCTCAACACTGAAGCTTTCTTT	CASSLDVGILNTEAFF
few	.	TRBJ2-3	TRBV28	TGTGCCAGCAGTTTATCCATAGCGGTGGATACGCAGTATTTT	CASSLSIAVDTQYF
.	TRBD2	TRBJ2-1	TRBV28	TGTGCCAGCAGACCCGGACTAGCGGGAGTCAATGAGCAGTTCTTC	CASRPGLAGVNEQFF
.	.	TRBJ1-5	TRBV28	TGTGCCAGCAACCCGGTTGGCAATCAGCCCCAGCATTTT	CASNPVGNQPQHF
.	.	TRBJ1-2	TRBV6-1	TGTGCCAGCAGTGAAGGCTGGACAGCGGGGCTGAATGGCTACACCTTC	CASSEGWTAGLNGYTF
.	.	TRBJ1-2	TRBV5-6	TGTGCCAGCAGCTACGCACCTACAGGGTATGGCTACACCTTC	CASSYAPTGYGYTF
.	TRBD2	TRBJ2-1	TRBV19	TGTGCCACGACTAGCGGGATCTCCTACAATGAGCAGTTCTTC	CATTSGISYNEQFF
few	.	TRBJ1-4	TRBV6-1	TGTGCCAGCCTGAGGGGGGTAGGCGAAAAACTGTTTTTT	CASLRGVGEKLFF
.	.	TRBJ2-5	TRBV14	TGTGCCAGCAGCCAAGGGCAGAGAGTGGAGACCCAGTACTTC	CASSQGQRVETQYF
once	.	TRBJ2-7	TRBV5-8	TGTGCCAGCAACCTATTCTGGGGAGGAGAATACGAGCAGTACTTC	CASNLFWGGEYEQYF
few	.	TRBJ2-3	TRBV5-1	TGCGCCAGCAGCTTGGATTCGGGGCCGAATACGCAGTATTTT	CASSLDSGPNTQYF
.	.	TRBJ2-7	TRBV10-3	TGTGCCATCAGTGACGGGAAGTACGAGCAGTACTTC	CAISDGKYEQYF
.	.	TRBJ2-5	TRBV7-9	TGTGCCAGCAGCTTAGGCGCTAAAGAGACCCAGTACTTC	CASSLGAKETQYF
.	.	TRBJ1-3	TRBV5-6	TGTGCCAGCAGCCGTGGGACGACTGCGGCCATATATTTT	CASSRGTTAAIYF
.	.	TRBJ1-1	TRBV4-1	TGCGCCAGCAGCCGCGTCATGTTGAACACTGAAGCTTTCTTT	CASSRVMLNTEAFF
few	.	TRBJ2-1	TRBV5-1	TGCGCCAGCAGCTTGCTCGGGGCCTCGAGCTCCTACAATGAGCAGTTCTTC	CASSLLGASSSYNEQFF
.	.	TRBJ1-4	TRBV4-2	TGTGCCAGCAGCCAAGATAGGGATGAAAAACTGTTTTTT	CASSQDRDEKLFF
.	.	TRBJ1-2	TRBV18	TGTGCCAGCTCACCCCCGGCTGGGGCTGGCTACACCTTC	CASSPPAGAGYTF
once	.	TRBJ1-2	TRBV6-6	TGTGCCAGCACATCTCGACAGAGCGGCTACACCTTC	CASTSRQSGYTF
once	TRBD2	TRBJ2-2	TRBV4-1	TGCGCCAGCAGCCAACTGGGACTAGCGGGAGGGGACACCGGGGAGCTGTTTTTT	CASSQLGLAGGDTGELFF
.	.	TRBJ2-7	TRBV10-3	TGTGCCATCAGTGAGTCGAGGGGCCTCGGAGTGGGTGAGCAGTACTTC	CAISESRGLGVGEQYF
.	.	TRBJ1-4	TRBV6-4	TGTGCCAGCAGTACATTAACCGGCGGGGAGGAAAAACTGTTTTTT	CASSTLTGGEEKLFF
.	.	TRBJ2-6	TRBV18	TGTGCCAGCTCACCCCCCCAGAGGGCCGGGGCCAACGTCCTGACTTTC	CASSPPQRAGANVLTF
.	.	TRBJ2-2	TRBV28	TGTGCCAGCAGCCCCCAGGGGATGAACACCGGGGAGCTGTTTTTT	CASSPQGMNTGELFF
.	TRBD1	TRBJ1-2	TRBV7-3	TGTGCCAGCAGCCAGGGACAGGGAAGAGGATCGGGCTACACCTTC	CASSQGQGRGSGYTF
.	.	TRBJ1-3	TRBV7-9	TGTGCCAGCAGCTTAGATCAGGGGCTTGGAAACACCATATATTTT	CASSLDQGLGNTIYF
once	.	TRBJ2-1	TRBV5-4	TGTGCCAGCAGCTTGGGCCTCCTGAATGAGCAGTTCTTC	CASSLGLLNEQFF
.	TRBD1	TRBJ1-2	TRBV6-6	TGTGCCAGTAATACAGGGGAGGCTGGCTACACCTTC	CASNTGEAGYTF
.	TRBD1	TRBJ1-2	TRBV18	TGTGCCAGCTCATCGAGTGCGGGACAGGGGGTCTTGGGCTACACCTTC	CASSSSAGQGVLGYTF
.	.	TRBJ2-7	TRBV28	TGTGCCAGCACCCTTACGGAGCGAAACGAGCAGTACTTC	CASTLTERNEQYF
few	.	TRBJ1-1	TRBV4-3	TGCGCCAGCAGCCTGTCGTTGGGGGCGAACACTGAAGCTTTCTTT	CASSLSLGANTEAFF
.	.	TRBJ2-7	TRBV7-8	TGTGCCAGCAGCTTAGCGCTAGCGCCCTACGAGCAGTACTTC	CASSLALAPYEQYF
.	.	TRBJ1-6	TRBV5-1	TGCGCCAGCAGCTTGAAGGGGTCGGGGAATTCACCCCTCCACTTT	CASSLKGSGNSPLHF
.	.	TRBJ1-1	TRBV29-1	TGCAGCGTAACAATACAGGCAACGAACACTGAAGCTTTCTTT	CSVTIQATNTEAFF
.	TRBD1	TRBJ1-2	TRBV9	TGTGCCAGCAGCGCCTCCAGGGACAGGGCCCTAGCTAACTATGGCTACACCTTC	CASSASRDRALANYGYTF
.	.	TRBJ1-5	TRBV7-9	TGTGCCAGCAGCTTTATAGATTCCAATCAGCCCCAGCATTTT	CASSFIDSNQPQHF
.	TRBD1	TRBJ1-4	TRBV5-1	TGCGCCAGCAGCCGTGGGACAGGGCAAACTAATGAAAAACTGTTTTTT	CASSRGTGQTNEKLFF
few	.	TRBJ1-1	TRBV28	TGTGCCAGCAGTTTTGAAGCTGAAGCTTTCTTT	CASSFEAEAFF
.	TRBD1	TRBJ1-2	TRBV7-3	TGTGCCAGCAGCCCGATCGGGACAGGGGACTTATCTGGCTACACCTTC	CASSPIGTGDLSGYTF
.	.	TRBJ1-1	TRBV5-4	TGTGCCAGCAGCTCAGGGGCGATGAACACTGAAGCTTTCTTT	CASSSGAMNTEAFF
.	.	TRBJ2-7	TRBV10-3	TGTGCCATCAGTGAGTCTGGTACGGAATACGAGCAGTACTTC	CAISESGTEYEQYF
.	TRBD2	TRBJ2-7	TRBV19	TGTGCCAGTAGAAAGGTCCCCGGGCTAGCGGGAGATGAGCAGTACTTC	CASRKVPGLAGDEQYF
.	.	TRBJ2-2	TRBV4-2	TGTGCCAGCAGCCCACAGGCCACCGCGAACACCGGGGAGCTGTTTTTT	CASSPQATANTGELFF
.	TRBD2	TRBJ2-2	TRBV5-1	TGCGCCAGCAGCTTTTCGGGAGGCGTTTCCGGGGAGCTGTTTTTT	CASSFSGGVSGELFF